A selection of T cell receptor beta chains follows, all from one sample in a study of shared clonotypes between healthy human individuals. Sequencing used immunoSEQ multiplex PCR; TCRdb keeps in-frame clones, though not all of them. The sample carries 1.6 million or so clones, approximately 98.5% recorded once. Material for sequencing was naive CD4+ T cells sorted from blood. The receptors here all came from a man aged 30-40 years in good health. Both conserved end residues are part of each CDR3. The D gene is left open where the match is weak. Size is stated for part of the rows, as once, few or many counts, or as a class when the clone is expanded.

clone size	V gene	D gene	J gene	CDR3 DNA	CDR3 protein
once	TRBV29-1	TRBD1	TRBJ1-2	TGCAGCGGAGGCCGGGACAGCGATGGCTACACCTTC	CSGGRDSDGYTF
NA	TRBV15	TRBD1	TRBJ2-1	TGTGCCACCAGCAGAGATTCATCGGGACAGTACCACAATGAGCAGTTCTTC	CATSRDSSGQYHNEQFF
once	TRBV10-1	NA	TRBJ2-4	TGCGCCAGCAGGAACTCAGACCGGGCCAAAAACATTCAGTACTTC	CASRNSDRAKNIQYF
NA	TRBV25-1	NA	TRBJ1-3	TGTGCCAGCAGTGAAGCCGGGTCTGGAAACACCATATATTTT	CASSEAGSGNTIYF
NA	TRBV5-1	TRBD2	TRBJ2-1	TGCGCCAGCAGCCCATACCAAAGCGGGAGAAATGAGCAGTTCTTC	CASSPYQSGRNEQFF
NA	TRBV2	NA	TRBJ2-7	TGTGCCAGCAGCGACCCTCTAGGGACATCCTACGAGCAGTACTTC	CASSDPLGTSYEQYF
once	TRBV5-4	TRBD1	TRBJ1-2	TGTGCCAGCAGCTTCACAGGGGACTATGGCTACACCTTC	CASSFTGDYGYTF
NA	TRBV2	NA	TRBJ1-1	TGTGCCAGCAGTGAAGGAATAGAGGCTTTCTTT	CASSEGIEAFF
NA	TRBV11-2	NA	TRBJ1-5	TGTGCCAGCAGCTTAGTGGGGGGCAATCAGCCCCAGCATTTT	CASSLVGGNQPQHF
once	TRBV6-6	NA	TRBJ1-4	TGTGCCAGCAGTTACTCGAGGCAGGGGAATGAAAAACTGTTTTTT	CASSYSRQGNEKLFF
NA	TRBV28	NA	TRBJ1-5	TGTGCCAGCAGTCTGGAGGCAGGGAACTCCAATCAGCCCCAGCATTTT	CASSLEAGNSNQPQHF
NA	TRBV5-1	NA	TRBJ2-3	TGCGCCAGCAGCCCGGACCCCAGCACAGATACGCAGTATTTT	CASSPDPSTDTQYF
NA	TRBV7-2	TRBD2	TRBJ2-5	TGTGCCAGCAGCTTTTTTGCCAGCGGGAGAAGAGAGACCCAGTACTTC	CASSFFASGRRETQYF
NA	TRBV5-8	TRBD1	TRBJ1-5	TGTGCCAGCAGCTGGAGGACAGGGGGAAAAAATCAGCCCCAGCATTTT	CASSWRTGGKNQPQHF
NA	TRBV6-1	NA	TRBJ1-1	TGTGCCAGCAGTGGATTTTGGGATGTCGCTGAAGCTTTCTTT	CASSGFWDVAEAFF
NA	TRBV7-2	NA	TRBJ2-3	TGTGCCAGCAGCTTAGAGGGTCGGACAGATACGCAGTATTTT	CASSLEGRTDTQYF
once	TRBV7-2	NA	TRBJ2-7	TGTGCCAGCAGTTCCGGGTCCTACCCCTCCGAGCAGTACTTC	CASSSGSYPSEQYF
NA	TRBV29-1	NA	TRBJ2-1	TGCAGCGTCGCCACCGGTTGGGATAGTGAGCAGTTCTTC	CSVATGWDSEQFF
NA	TRBV7-3	TRBD1	TRBJ2-6	TGTGCCAGCAGCTTAACCGGGACAGACTCCCACTCTGGGGCCAACGTCCTGACTTTC	CASSLTGTDSHSGANVLTF
NA	TRBV19	NA	TRBJ2-5	TGTGCCAGTAGTATCGGACAGAAAGAGACCCAGTACTTC	CASSIGQKETQYF
NA	TRBV5-1	NA	TRBJ1-4	TGCGCCAGCAGCTTGGCCAGCCACGCAAATGAAAAACTGTTTTTT	CASSLASHANEKLFF
NA	TRBV7-2	NA	TRBJ2-1	TGTGCCAGCACCTCAAGTCGTAGAGGGTCGTACAATGAGCAGTTCTTC	CASTSSRRGSYNEQFF
NA	TRBV19	TRBD2	TRBJ2-1	TGTGCCAGTGCTAGCGGGAGGTACGACGGAGAGCAGTTCTTC	CASASGRYDGEQFF
NA	TRBV19	TRBD1	TRBJ1-5	TGTGCCAGTAGCTCCTTGTGGACAGGGGCTGCTCAGCCCCAGCATTTT	CASSSLWTGAAQPQHF
NA	TRBV10-3	NA	TRBJ2-7	TGTGCCATCAAGAGGGGTGGACAACTTAACTCCTACGAGCAGTACTTC	CAIKRGGQLNSYEQYF
NA	TRBV16	NA	TRBJ2-2	TGTGCCAGCAGCCAATTAACCGTGAACACCGGGGAGCTGTTTTTT	CASSQLTVNTGELFF
NA	TRBV27	TRBD1	TRBJ1-2	TGTGCCAGCAGTAAACAGGGGAACTATGGCTACACCTTC	CASSKQGNYGYTF
NA	TRBV11-2	NA	TRBJ1-2	TGTGCCAGCAGCCCTAACCGGGTCCCGGGTTCCGGCTACACCTTC	CASSPNRVPGSGYTF
NA	TRBV9	NA	TRBJ2-2	TGTGCCAGCAGCGGGCTTGTGAACACCGGGGAGCTGTTTTTT	CASSGLVNTGELFF
NA	TRBV5-6	NA	TRBJ2-5	TGTGCCAGCAGCTTTGATTCCGGTCCAAGGTTGGAGACCCAGTACTTC	CASSFDSGPRLETQYF
once	TRBV4-3	NA	TRBJ2-3	TGCGCCAGCAGCCAAGGAGGGCCAGGGGTTCGCACAGATACGCAGTATTTT	CASSQGGPGVRTDTQYF
NA	TRBV7-9	TRBD2	TRBJ2-5	TGTGCCAGCAGCTACCGGGAGGAAGAGACCCAGTACTTC	CASSYREEETQYF
few	TRBV7-9	NA	TRBJ1-5	TGTGCCAGCAGCCAAGGCATTAATCAGCCCCAGCATTTT	CASSQGINQPQHF
NA	TRBV11-2	NA	TRBJ2-7	TGTGCCAGCAGCCGGGACCAAATCTACGAGCAGTACTTC	CASSRDQIYEQYF
NA	TRBV15	TRBD1	TRBJ2-7	TGTGCCGTGGGACAGGGGAGGCACGAGCAGTACTTC	CAVGQGRHEQYF
NA	TRBV19	NA	TRBJ2-7	TGTGCCAGTAGTGTGAGGACAGATTACGAGCAGTACTTC	CASSVRTDYEQYF
NA	TRBV15	NA	TRBJ2-7	TGTGCCACCAGCAGAGTGACAGGGAGGTCCTACGAGCAGTACTTC	CATSRVTGRSYEQYF
NA	TRBV5-8	NA	TRBJ1-1	TGTGCCAGCAGCTTGACAGGCACAACCGAAGCTTTCTTT	CASSLTGTTEAFF
NA	TRBV30	TRBD1	TRBJ1-5	TGTGCCTGGAGTCTGGGACAGCGGAATCAGCCCCAGCATTTT	CAWSLGQRNQPQHF
once	TRBV7-2	NA	TRBJ1-5	TGTGCCAGCAGCTCGGGGCCATCCGGCAATCAGCCCCAGCATTTT	CASSSGPSGNQPQHF
NA	TRBV14	NA	TRBJ2-7	TGTGCCAGCAGCCAACGAGGGACCCCCCCCTACGAGCAGTACTTC	CASSQRGTPPYEQYF
NA	TRBV4-2	NA	TRBJ2-1	TGTGCCAGCAGCCAAGAGGTCGCGGGACAGGGGAGAACTAGCGGGAGTTTGTTCTTC	CASSQEVAGQGRTSGSLFF
NA	TRBV6-6	NA	TRBJ2-1	TGTGCCAGCTGGGAACCGGGACAAAACAATGAGCAGTTCTTC	CASWEPGQNNEQFF